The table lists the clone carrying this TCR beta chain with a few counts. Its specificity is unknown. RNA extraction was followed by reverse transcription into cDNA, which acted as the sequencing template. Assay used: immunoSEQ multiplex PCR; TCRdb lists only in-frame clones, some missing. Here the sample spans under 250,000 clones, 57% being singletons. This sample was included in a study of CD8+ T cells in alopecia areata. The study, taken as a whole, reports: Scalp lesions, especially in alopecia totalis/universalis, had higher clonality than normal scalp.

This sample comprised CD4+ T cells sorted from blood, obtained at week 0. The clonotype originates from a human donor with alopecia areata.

Written as DNA, the CDR3 is TGTGCCAGCAGCGCCTCACAGGGCCCAGATACGCAGTATTTT. This sequence encodes CASSASQGPDTQYF. V usage is TRBV13 and J usage is TRBJ2-3; possible D gene TRBD1, 6 bases. The CDR3 consists of 14 residues. V lost 5 bases to trimming and J lost 4 bases, with 13 bases between them. Germline V gene sequence: CDR1 PRHDT, CDR2 FYEKMQ (reference sequence).